The subject of this entry is one T cell receptor (beta chain). The data belong to a study of blood T cell repertoires in COVID-19. Across the study: Samples taken during acute and convalescent COVID-19 were collected in the United States, Italy and Spain. Sample material is recorded as cDNA or gDNA derived from T cells, B-cell-depleted T cells, or PBMCs.

V was clipped by 7 bases and J by 4 bases; unmatched bases: 13. This CDR3 comprises 16 residues. CDR1 is MNHEY and CDR2 is SMNVEV in the germline V gene (reference sequence). In the original analysis: Amplified reference gene primers provided the basis for estimating nucleated cell counts. The data were produced by immunoSEQ multiplex PCR, yet TCRdb's version contains in-frame clones alone and is incomplete. The V and J calls and the clone size are those of that table, but D and trimming were determined from the DNA. The repertoire holds 9,500 to 12,000 clones, with roughly 87% as singletons. The sequenced sample was peripheral blood. The sequence derives from a young man with active or convalescent COVID-19. The chain uses TRBV27 and TRBJ2-1; TRBD1 aligns across 7 bases. DNA for the CDR3: TGTGCCAGCATCCCCATCAGGGGGTCGATTTACAATGAGCAGTTCTTC. Translation gives CASIPIRGSIYNEQFF.